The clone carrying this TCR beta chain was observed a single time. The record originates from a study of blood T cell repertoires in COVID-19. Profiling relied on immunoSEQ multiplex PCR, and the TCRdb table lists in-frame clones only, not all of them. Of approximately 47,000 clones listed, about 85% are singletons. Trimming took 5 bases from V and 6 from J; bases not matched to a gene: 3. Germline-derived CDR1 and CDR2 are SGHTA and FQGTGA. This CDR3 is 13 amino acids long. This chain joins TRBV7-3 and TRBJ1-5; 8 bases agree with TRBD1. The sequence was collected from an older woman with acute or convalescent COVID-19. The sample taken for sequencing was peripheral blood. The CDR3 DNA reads TGTGCCAGCAGCCCCCAGGGGGCTCAGCCCCAGCATTTT. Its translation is CASSPQGAQPQHF.